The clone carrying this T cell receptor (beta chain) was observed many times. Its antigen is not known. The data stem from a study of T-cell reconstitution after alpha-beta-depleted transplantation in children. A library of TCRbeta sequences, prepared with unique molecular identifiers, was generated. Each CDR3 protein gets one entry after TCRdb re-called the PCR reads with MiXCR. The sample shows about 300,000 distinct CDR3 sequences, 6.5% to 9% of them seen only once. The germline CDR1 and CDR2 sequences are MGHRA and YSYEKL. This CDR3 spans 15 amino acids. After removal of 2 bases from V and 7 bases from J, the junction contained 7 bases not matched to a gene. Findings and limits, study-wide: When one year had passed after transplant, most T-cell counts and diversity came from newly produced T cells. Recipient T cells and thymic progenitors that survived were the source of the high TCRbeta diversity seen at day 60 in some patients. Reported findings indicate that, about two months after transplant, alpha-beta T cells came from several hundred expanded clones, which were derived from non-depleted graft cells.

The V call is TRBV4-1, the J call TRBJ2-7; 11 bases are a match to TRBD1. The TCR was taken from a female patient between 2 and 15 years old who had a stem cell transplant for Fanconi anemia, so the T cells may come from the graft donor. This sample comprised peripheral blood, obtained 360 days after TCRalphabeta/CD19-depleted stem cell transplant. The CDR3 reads CASSQRTGGHGEQYF. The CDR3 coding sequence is TGCGCCAGCAGCCAACGGACAGGGGGCCATGGGGAGCAGTACTTC.